The 14 T cell receptor beta chains reported below all come from one sample, sequenced in a study of blood T cell repertoires in COVID-19. The assay was immunoSEQ multiplex PCR, and TCRdb's table has in-frame clones only and misses some. The table includes some 120,000 clones, 75% to 90% detected once. Sequenced material: peripheral blood. These receptors all stem from a man between 25 and 39 years old with acute or convalescent COVID-19.

The sample holds a few counts of this clone. V usage is TRBV29-1 and J usage is TRBJ2-3; 8 bases match TRBD2. This CDR3 comprises 14 residues. CDR1 and CDR2 from the germline V gene are SQVTM and ANQGSEA. Germline trimming cut 8 bases from V and 5 bases from J; bases unmatched to any gene: 12. CDR3 DNA: TGCAGCACCAAAGCGGGAGCGGGAGTAGATACGCAGTATTTT. Residues: CSTKAGAGVDTQYF.

The genes are TRBV6-6 and TRBJ1-5, with D maybe TRBD1 (6 bases). The CDR3 has 15 residues. CDR1 and CDR2 from the germline V gene are MNHNY and SVGAGI (reference sequence). V was cut by 5 bases and J by 0 bases, with 11 bases left in between. CDR3 DNA: TGTGCCAGCAGTGCAACAGGGACTAGCAATCAGCCCCAGCATTTT. Its protein is CASSATGTSNQPQHF.

This chain connects TRBV7-3 to TRBJ2-2, with 11 bases that match TRBD2. The CDR3 spans 16 residues. Germline values: CDR1 SGHTA, CDR2 FQGTGA. The ends lost 5 bases at V and 1 base at J; junction bases unmatched: 3. DNA of the CDR3: TGTGCCAGCAGCCGAACTAGCGGGGGGAACACCGGGGAGCTGTTTTTT. The encoded protein is CASSRTSGGNTGELFF.

The chain carries TRBV19 and TRBJ2-6, with 10 positions matching TRBD1. From germline, CDR1 is LNHDA and CDR2 SQIVND (reference sequence). The ends lost 7 bases at V and 3 bases at J; junction bases unmatched: 9. This CDR3 is 17 amino acids long. The CDR3 is CASNDRGRRVGANVLTF. CDR3 nucleotide sequence: TGTGCCAGTAACGACAGGGGGCGGCGTGTTGGGGCCAACGTCCTGACTTTC.

The V gene is TRBV6-5, the J gene TRBJ2-7; 9 bases are shared with TRBD1. Trimming removed 2 bases from V and 4 bases from J; junction bases left unmatched: 6. Germline CDR1 reads MNHEY; CDR2 reads SVGAGI. The CDR3 runs 15 residues. The CDR3 region is CASSYRQGGIYEQYF. CDR3 DNA: TGTGCCAGCAGTTACCGACAGGGGGGAATTTACGAGCAGTACTTC.

This clone was detected only a few times. The chain is built from TRBV6-2 or TRBV6-3 and TRBJ2-5, with 7 bases fitting TRBD2. Germline V gene lookup returns CDR1 MNHEY and CDR2 SVGEGT. The V gene end was trimmed by 2 bases and the J gene end by 0 bases; junction bases not matched to a gene: 12. The CDR3 contains 18 residues. The CDR3, as DNA: TGTGCCAGCAGTTACGTGAGCGGGGCCATTCAAGACCAAGAGACCCAGTACTTC. Translation gives CASSYVSGAIQDQETQYF.

The CDR3 DNA follows: TGCGCCAGCAGCCCGGGGACAGGGGACTACAATGAGCAGTTCTTC. It specifies CASSPGTGDYNEQFF. The chain recombines TRBV4-3 with TRBJ2-1; TRBD1 aligns across 10 bases. V trimming: 4 bases; J trimming: 3 bases; junction bases outside the gene matches: 3. The CDR3 has 15 residues. CDR1 and CDR2 from the germline V gene are LGHNA and YSLEER.

The chain has TRBV11-2 and TRBJ1-2; D is possibly TRBD1 (6 bases). Per the germline V gene, CDR1 is SGHAT and CDR2 is FQNNGV. This CDR3 region has 17 residues. Trimming left V 5 bases short and J 4 bases short, with 23 bases between. CDR3 nucleotide sequence: TGTGCCAGCAGCCGGTGGGCAGGGGCGGAAGTCGGCTATGGCTACACCTTC. Its protein product is CASSRWAGAEVGYGYTF.

The V call is TRBV9, the J call TRBJ1-4, with TRBD1 matching over 7 bases. There are 15 residues in the CDR3. V trimming: 4 bases; J trimming: 8 bases; junction bases outside the gene matches: 11. Germline CDR1 and CDR2: SGDLS and YYNGEE. CDR3: CASSPRTGLGEKLFF. Written as DNA, the CDR3 is TGTGCCAGCAGCCCCCGGACAGGCTTAGGCGAAAAACTGTTTTTT.

This clone occurred a few times. The rearrangement uses TRBV28 and TRBJ1-5; 9 positions agree with TRBD1. The CDR3 runs 18 residues. Germline V CDR1 and CDR2: MDHEN, SYDVKM. With 5 bases clipped from V and 1 base from J, the junction kept 12 bases outside the gene matches. CDR3 nucleotides: TGTGCCAGCAGTCTCCGAGACAGGGGGTTTAGGAGCAATCAGCCCCAGCATTTT. Protein: CASSLRDRGFRSNQPQHF.

This chain uses TRBV4-1 with TRBJ2-5, with 7 positions matching TRBD1. CDR3 length equals 13 residues. Per germline, CDR1 MGHRA and CDR2 YSYEKL. Losses at the gene ends were 4 bases for V and 2 bases for J; bases not matched to a gene: 1. As DNA, the CDR3 is TGCGCCAGCAGCCCGGGACAGCAAGAGACCCAGTACTTC. It codes for CASSPGQQETQYF.

This chain uses TRBV5-5 with TRBJ1-5; no firm D call. CDR1 and CDR2 (germline): SGHKS, YYEKEE (reference sequence). The ends were cut back, 0 bases at V and 5 bases at J, with 12 bases in the middle. This CDR3 comprises 15 residues. The CDR3 here is CASSLGHEAYQPQHF. The DNA for the CDR3 is TGTGCCAGCAGCTTGGGTCATGAAGCCTATCAGCCCCAGCATTTT.

This clone was detected a few times. The rearrangement links TRBV6-2 or TRBV6-3 to TRBJ1-3, with 7 nucleotides matching TRBD1. This CDR3 region has 16 residues. Looked up from germline, CDR1 is MNHEY and CDR2 is SVGEGT. V was pared by 2 bases and J by 0 bases, with 4 bases of the junction left unmatched. The CDR3 bases are TGTGCCAGCAGTTACGGGACAGCGGGCTCTGGAAACACCATATATTTT. It encodes CASSYGTAGSGNTIYF.

CDR3 amino acids: CASSPTGLLYGYTF. The CDR3 bases are TGCGCCAGCAGCCCCACAGGCTTGCTATATGGCTACACCTTC. This chain connects TRBV5-1 to TRBJ1-2, with a weak D call TRBD1 (5 bases). The germline V and J ends were trimmed by 4 bases and 5 bases, with 15 bases remaining between them. The CDR3 sequence is 14 residues long. Germline V gene sequence: CDR1 SGHRS, CDR2 YFSETQ. The entire variable domain, with the rest obtained from reference TRBV5-1 and TRBJ1-2, is as follows: KAGVTQTPRYLIKTRGQQVTLSCSPISGHRSVSWYQQTPGQGLQFLFEYFSETQRNKGNFPGRFSGRQFSNSRSEMNVSTLELGDSALYLCASSPTGLLYGYTFGSGTRLTVV.